The 25 T cell receptor beta chains given below trace back to one sample, sequenced in a study of shared clonotypes between healthy human individuals (dated by TCRdb to 2020 to 2022). The library was obtained by the immunoSEQ multiplex PCR assay. As stored in TCRdb, this immuneACCESS dataset retains in-frame rearrangements with V and J assigned. A fraction of the clones does not appear; measured against another copy, unresolved V genes explain less than half of the discrepancy, and the remainder lacks a known reason. This sample lists approximately 500,000 clones; about 96% were detected once. Of the sample, roughly 0.06% is held by the ten largest clones. Specimen: naive CD4+ T cells sorted from blood. Sample cell subset or site, as interpreted from the label and publication: CD45RA+ positively selected. Source of these receptors: a woman under 40 in good health.

This rearrangement joins TRBV5-1 to TRBJ2-2; D gene uncertain. CDR3 length: 15 amino acids. Germline CDR1 SGHRS, CDR2 YFSETQ. V was cut by 0 bases and J by 2 bases, with 8 bases left in between. The CDR3 DNA reads as TGCGCCAGCAGCTTGGTGGCCATAAACACCGGGGAGCTGTTTTTT. It codes for CASSLVAINTGELFF.

This CDR3 is CASSFPRTGPGGPSTDTQYF. The CDR3 nucleotides are TGCGCCAGCAGCTTTCCCCGGACCGGACCGGGAGGCCCTAGCACAGATACGCAGTATTTT. The J gene is TRBJ2-3, the V gene TRBV5-1, with TRBD2 matching over 7 bases. The germline gives CDR1 SGHRS, CDR2 YFSETQ. V trimming: 2 bases; J trimming: 0 bases; junction bases outside the gene matches: 18. The CDR3 runs to 20 residues.

J is TRBJ1-5 and V is TRBV6-5; 8 bases match TRBD1. Germline V gene data show CDR1 as MNHEY and CDR2 as SVGAGI. The CDR3 runs to 14 residues. V gave up 4 bases and J gave up 6 bases; unmatched junction bases: 5. CDR3 in amino acids: CASSSTGASQPQHF. The CDR3 coding sequence is TGTGCCAGCAGTTCGACAGGGGCTAGTCAGCCCCAGCATTTT.

CDR3 coding DNA: TGTGCCAGCAGGGATTACAGGAAGGTCAGAGAAAAACTGTTTTTT. It yields the protein CASRDYRKVREKLFF. This chain uses TRBV6-1 with TRBJ1-4; D is possibly TRBD1 (5 bases). V was cut by 6 bases and J by 8 bases, with 19 bases left in between. Germline CDR1 and CDR2: MNHNS and SASEGT. The CDR3 runs 15 residues.

CDR3 sequence (DNA): TGTGCCACACAGACCACAGGGGCTTACCAGCCCCAGCATTTT. It translates to CATQTTGAYQPQHF. The gene calls are TRBV9 and TRBJ1-5, with TRBD1 identical over 7 bases. After removal of 9 bases from V and 7 bases from J, the junction contained 13 bases not matched to a gene. Germline-derived CDR1 and CDR2 are SGDLS and YYNGEE. The CDR3 is 14 amino acids.

The rearrangement links TRBV5-6 to TRBJ1-5, with TRBD1 identical over 9 bases. The CDR3 loop spans 18 amino acids. Germline V gene data show CDR1 as SGHDT and CDR2 as YYEEEE. Trimming cost V 6 bases and J 5 bases; bases outside gene matches: 18. The CDR3 DNA is TGTGCCAGCATCATTTCTTGGACAGGGGCGGTGAGACATCAGCCCCAGCATTTT. Its translation is CASIISWTGAVRHQPQHF. The complete variable domain, with remaining parts taken from reference TRBV5-6 and TRBJ1-5, reads DAGVTQSPTHLIKTRGQQVTLRCSPKSGHDTVSWYQQALGQGPQFIFQYYEEEERQRGNFPDRFSGHQFPNYSSELNVNALLLGDSALYLCASIISWTGAVRHQPQHFGDGTRLSIL.

The V gene is TRBV2, the J gene TRBJ2-3; possible D gene TRBD1, 5 bases. Germline V gene data show CDR1 as SNHLY and CDR2 as FYNNEI. This CDR3 is built from 16 residues. V lost 5 bases and J lost 0, with 15 bases in between. The CDR3: CASSSQGSGSTDTQYF. The DNA for the CDR3 is TGTGCCAGCAGTTCTCAGGGATCGGGCAGCACAGATACGCAGTATTTT. Variable domain in full (rest from reference TRBV2 and TRBJ2-3): EPEVTQTPSHQVTQMGQEVILRCVPISNHLYFYWYRQILGQKVEFLVSFYNNEISEKSEIFDDQFSVERPDGSNFTLKIRSTKLEDSAMYFCASSSQGSGSTDTQYFGPGTRLTVL.

The CDR3 DNA is TGTGCCATCAGAGGGACAGAACCCTACGAGCAGTACTTC. It yields the protein CAIRGTEPYEQYF. The chain links TRBV10-3 to TRBJ2-7; 7 bases align to TRBD1. CDR3 size: 13 residues. The trim removed 6 bases at V and 2 bases at J, leaving 4 bases unmatched. CDR1 is ENHRY, CDR2 SYGVKD, per germline.

The chain links TRBV28 to TRBJ1-2; unclear D gene. V was cut by 4 bases and J by 5 bases, with 8 bases left in between. There are 12 residues in the CDR3. Per the germline V gene, CDR1 is MDHEN and CDR2 is SYDVKM. The CDR3 here is CASSSTPYGYTF. The DNA for the CDR3 is TGTGCCAGCAGTTCGACACCGTATGGCTACACCTTC.

The J gene is TRBJ1-1, the V gene TRBV7-9, with D maybe TRBD1 (5 bases). Trimming took off 3 bases at V and 5 bases at J, with 16 bases between the two ends. CDR3 length: 15 residues. The germline V gene encodes CDR1 SEHNR and CDR2 FQNEAQ (reference sequence). CDR3 sequence: CASSFRDFRWTEAFF. CDR3 in DNA: TGTGCCAGCAGCTTCCGGGACTTTCGATGGACTGAAGCTTTCTTT.

The V call is TRBV18, the J call TRBJ2-2; the match to TRBD2 covers 13 bases. The CDR3 spans 19 residues. Trimming at V came to 3 bases and at J to 0 bases, leaving 7 bases not matched to a gene. CDR1 and CDR2 from the germline V gene are KGHSH and LQKENI. CDR3 in amino acids: CASSPRTSGSPPNTGELFF. The CDR3 DNA reads TGTGCCAGCTCACCGCGGACTAGCGGGAGTCCCCCGAACACCGGGGAGCTGTTTTTT. The full variable domain, completed using reference TRBV18 and TRBJ2-2, is NAGVMQNPRHLVRRRGQEARLRCSPMKGHSHVYWYRQLPEEGLKFMVYLQKENIIDESGMPKERFSAEFPKEGPSILRIQQVVRGDSAAYFCASSPRTSGSPPNTGELFFGEGSRLTVL.

The V call is TRBV5-1, the J call TRBJ2-7; TRBD2 aligns across 9 bases. With V trimmed by 3 bases and J by 6 bases, 16 bases remained unmatched. Germline V gene data show CDR1 as SGHRS and CDR2 as YFSETQ. This CDR3 region has 17 residues. The CDR3 region has the DNA TGCGCCAGCAGCTCTACGGCCCGGCGGGAGGGCCTGCTCGAGCAGTACTTC. It encodes CASSSTARREGLLEQYF.

The chain employs TRBV6-6 and TRBJ2-5, with 7 bases identical to TRBD1. CDR3 length: 15 amino acids. The trim removed 5 bases at V and 4 bases at J, leaving 10 bases unmatched. Per the germline V gene, CDR1 is MNHNY and CDR2 is SVGAGI (reference sequence). CDR3 region: CASSRKGQVRETQYF. The CDR3 nucleotides are TGTGCCAGCAGTCGTAAAGGACAGGTCCGAGAGACCCAGTACTTC.

J is TRBJ1-2 and V is TRBV27; D gene uncertain. The germline gives CDR1 MNHEY, CDR2 SMNVEV (reference sequence). This CDR3 spans 14 amino acids. V was pared by 1 base and J by 3 bases, with 9 bases between. The CDR3 here is CASSLFGRDYGYTF. The CDR3, as DNA: TGTGCCAGCAGTTTATTTGGGAGGGACTATGGCTACACCTTC.

The V gene is TRBV29-1, the J gene TRBJ2-2; 11 bases line up with TRBD2. After removal of 4 bases from V and 3 bases from J, the junction contained 4 bases not matched to a gene. This CDR3 has 15 amino acids. In germline, CDR1 is SQVTM, CDR2 ANQGSEA. CDR3 coding DNA: TGCAGCGTTGTAGCGGGAGGGCCGGACACCGGGGAGCTGTTTTTT. Its protein is CSVVAGGPDTGELFF.

The rearrangement links TRBV11-2 to TRBJ2-5, with TRBD2 as a possible D gene (7 bases). V shed 5 bases and J shed 9 bases, with 19 bases lying between them. Germline values: CDR1 SGHAT, CDR2 FQNNGV. This CDR3 comprises 14 residues. The DNA for the CDR3 is TGTGCCAGCAGCCGGGGGGCCCTAATCGCGGCCCAGTACTTC. The encoded protein is CASSRGALIAAQYF. The entire variable domain, with the rest obtained from reference TRBV11-2 and TRBJ2-5, is as follows: EAGVAQSPRYKIIEKRQSVAFWCNPISGHATLYWYQQILGQGPKLLIQFQNNGVVDDSQLPKDRFSAERLKGVDSTLKIQPAKLEDSAVYLCASSRGALIAAQYFGPGTRLLVL.

The J gene is TRBJ1-1, the V gene TRBV18, with 9 nucleotides matching TRBD1. The CDR3 spans 17 residues. With V trimmed by 0 bases and J by 3 bases, 8 bases remained unmatched. Per germline, CDR1 KGHSH and CDR2 LQKENI. CDR3 sequence reads: CASSPPSTGGADTEAFF. CDR3 DNA: TGTGCCAGCTCACCACCGAGTACAGGGGGCGCGGACACTGAAGCTTTCTTT.

This chain uses TRBV11-2 with TRBJ1-6; 7 nucleotides line up with TRBD1. J lost 2 bases, V lost 1 base, and 5 bases had no gene match. The CDR3 runs to 17 residues. Per the germline V gene, CDR1 is SGHAT and CDR2 is FQNNGV. CDR3 nucleotides: TGTGCCAGCAGCTTAGTCGGCGGGACAGCCTATAATTCACCCCTCCACTTT. Translating it yields CASSLVGGTAYNSPLHF. Full variable domain (rest looked up from reference TRBV11-2 and TRBJ1-6): EAGVAQSPRYKIIEKRQSVAFWCNPISGHATLYWYQQILGQGPKLLIQFQNNGVVDDSQLPKDRFSAERLKGVDSTLKIQPAKLEDSAVYLCASSLVGGTAYNSPLHFGNGTRLTVT.

V and J are TRBV28 and TRBJ2-5; D is perhaps TRBD2 (6 bases). The J call may be mistaken, given a closer DNA end match to TRBJ2-7. CDR3 length: 16 residues. Germline V gene data show CDR1 as MDHEN and CDR2 as SYDVKM. The DNA for the CDR3 is TGTGCCAGCAGGTCAGCTTCCGGGACTCCTCATTACGAGCAGTACTTC. It codes for CASRSASGTPHYEQYF.

This chain links TRBV13 with TRBJ2-7; D possibly corresponds to TRBD2 (6 bases). Trimming cost V 5 bases and J 4 bases, with 18 bases left between them. Germline V gene sequence: CDR1 PRHDT, CDR2 FYEKMQ (reference sequence). The CDR3 has 15 residues. CDR3 sequence (DNA): TGTGCCAGCAGCCCGACGGATAGCGGAATATACGAGCAGTACTTC. Translating gives CASSPTDSGIYEQYF.

The genes are TRBV2 and TRBJ1-1, with D uncertain. Deletions cut 4 bases from V and 0 bases from J, with 15 bases between. The CDR3 is 16 residues long. Germline V CDR1 and CDR2: SNHLY, FYNNEI. The CDR3 DNA follows: TGTGCCAGCAGTGGGTCAAGGGCTTCAGTGAACACTGAAGCTTTCTTT. Its translation: CASSGSRASVNTEAFF.

This chain connects TRBV18 to TRBJ2-3, with D unresolved. The CDR3 is 17 amino acids. The V end was cut by 0 bases, the J end by 0 bases, with 13 bases between. Per germline, CDR1 KGHSH and CDR2 LQKENI. CDR3 in DNA: TGTGCCAGCTCACCACCAAACTCCCTTTCTAGCACAGATACGCAGTATTTT. The encoded protein is CASSPPNSLSSTDTQYF.

V gene TRBV10-3 combines with J gene TRBJ2-5; 8 bases align to TRBD1. V was pared by 8 bases and J by 5 bases, with 7 bases of the junction left unmatched. CDR3 length equals 13 residues. Germline V gene sequence: CDR1 ENHRY, CDR2 SYGVKD. The CDR3 sequence is CAIGQGNGETQYF. The CDR3 DNA sequence: TGTGCCATCGGACAGGGTAACGGGGAGACCCAGTACTTC.

The chain has TRBV11-2 and TRBJ1-1, with 7 bases lining up with TRBD1. Per the germline V gene, CDR1 is SGHAT and CDR2 is FQNNGV. V was clipped by 6 bases and J by 4 bases; unmatched bases: 8. The CDR3 is 14 amino acids. CDR3 protein: CASSPAGGTTEAFF. CDR3 bases: TGTGCCAGCAGTCCTGCAGGGGGTACCACTGAAGCTTTCTTT.

The chain carries TRBV7-9 and TRBJ1-5, with D hard to call. The CDR3 is 15 residues long. Trimming pared 3 bases from V and 7 bases from J, leaving 16 bases between. CDR1 is SEHNR and CDR2 is FQNEAQ in the germline V gene (reference sequence). The CDR3 DNA reads TGTGCCAGCAGCTTTTCAGTCCGGGTCAGGCAGCCCCAGCATTTT. It yields the protein CASSFSVRVRQPQHF.